The next 23 T cell receptor beta chains were all read from a single sample in a study of T cells expressing NK-cell markers (dated by TCRdb to between 2020 and 2021). Libraries were prepared through 5' RACE. The sequencer listed for this sample is Illumina HiSeq 2000. TCRdb reprocessed the reads; each CDR3 protein sequence makes one entry, and DNA is unavailable. The record for this sample contains 500,000 or so distinct CDR3 sequences. 3% to 4.5% of the sample rests with the top ten. Sequencing was performed on blood T cells: a sorted CD56 or NKG2C T cell subset, CD4+ or CD8+ T cells, or bulk PBMC T cells (not recorded which). The receptors come from a man in his late teens or twenties in good health. Donor details come from another sample of the same person, matched by shared clones.

The chain couples TRBV7-8 to TRBJ1-2; TCRdb selects TRBD1, and the lack of DNA leaves this call unchecked. The V gene's germline CDR1 is SGHVS and CDR2 FQNEAQ. This CDR3 is 14 amino acids long. CDR3 residues: CASIPGQGVYGYTF. Drawing the rest from reference TRBV7-8 and TRBJ1-2, the complete variable domain is GAGVSQSPRYKVAKRGQDVALRCDPISGHVSLFWYQQALGQGPEFLTYFQNEAQLDKSGLPSDRFFAERPEGSVSTLKIQRTQQEDSAVYLCASIPGQGVYGYTFGSGTRLTVV.

The chain recombines TRBV6-5 with TRBJ2-1; TCRdb reports TRBD1, a call that lacks DNA to check it against. The CDR3 is 16 residues long. CDR1 and CDR2 from the germline V gene are MNHEY and SVGAGI. The CDR3 sequence is CASSLLEGPPFNEQFF.

This CDR3 reads CASSPRLAGGYPPDNEQFF. The chain links TRBV11-1 to TRBJ2-1; TCRdb returns TRBD2, unconfirmable since there is no DNA. Per germline, CDR1 SGHAT and CDR2 FQDESV (reference sequence). This CDR3 is built from 19 residues.

The J gene is TRBJ1-5, the V gene TRBV20-1. This CDR3 spans 14 amino acids. CDR1 is DFQATT and CDR2 is SNEGSKA in the germline V gene (reference sequence). This CDR3 reads CSVIQGGPNQPQHF.

The rearrangement links TRBV2 to TRBJ2-7. The CDR3 sequence is 12 residues long. Germline CDR1 and CDR2: SNHLY and FYNNEI. The CDR3 reads CASSEALPGQYF.

This rearrangement joins TRBV12-3 or TRBV12-4 to TRBJ2-5; TCRdb names TRBD2, which stays unverified in the absence of DNA. The CDR3 is 16 residues long. The CDR3 sequence is CASSPTATSGPGTQYF.

The J gene is TRBJ2-1, the V gene TRBV19; TCRdb reports TRBD2, a call that lacks DNA to check it against. Germline CDR1 LNHDA, CDR2 SQIVND (reference sequence). This CDR3 comprises 16 residues. CDR3 residues: CASSTPSRGRSYEQFF.

The V gene is TRBV7-2, the J gene TRBJ2-5; TCRdb lists TRBD1, though no DNA is available to test this call. Germline V gene sequence: CDR1 SGHTA, CDR2 FQGNSA. The CDR3 runs 15 residues. CDR3 amino acids: CASSTSGSRGETQYF.

The rearrangement joins TRBV6-5 to TRBJ2-3; checking the TCRdb D call of TRBD1 is not possible without DNA. Germline V lookup: CDR1 MNHEY, CDR2 SVGAGI. The CDR3 spans 15 residues. CDR3 sequence reads: CASSYSGAGGDTQYF.

The genes are TRBV6-5 and TRBJ1-2; without DNA, the TCRdb call of TRBD1 cannot be checked. CDR1 is MNHEY, CDR2 SVGAGI, per germline. The CDR3 totals 14 residues. This CDR3 reads CASSYTRASHGYTF.

The chain recombines TRBV20-1 with TRBJ2-3; TCRdb selects TRBD2, and the lack of DNA leaves this call unchecked. The CDR3 totals 16 residues. Germline values: CDR1 DFQATT, CDR2 SNEGSKA (reference sequence). CDR3 sequence reads: CSARRGTVLSTDTQYF.

The V gene is TRBV12-3 or TRBV12-4, the J gene TRBJ2-5; the TCRdb call, TRBD1, lacks DNA for checking. This CDR3 has 16 amino acids. The chain's CDR3 is CASAHWDRGEQETQYF.

The chain employs TRBV7-2 and TRBJ2-5. This CDR3 contains 13 residues. Looked up from germline, CDR1 is SGHTA and CDR2 is FQGNSA. The CDR3: CASSLLYQETQYF.

The chain carries TRBV5-1 and TRBJ2-3; there is no DNA to check the TCRdb D call of TRBD2. The CDR3 sequence is 16 residues long. The germline CDR1 and CDR2 sequences are SGHRS and YFSETQ. CDR3 protein: CASSEGLAPSTDTQYF.

The chain couples TRBV11-2 to TRBJ2-3; there is no DNA to check the TCRdb D call of TRBD2. CDR1 is SGHAT and CDR2 is FQNNGV in the germline V gene. The CDR3 covers 17 residues. CDR3 region: CASSPRGSGRTTDTQYF.

V gene TRBV29-1 combines with J gene TRBJ1-2. The CDR3 covers 12 residues. The V gene's germline CDR1 is SQVTM and CDR2 ANQGSEA. The CDR3: CSVEERGYGYTF. Variable domain in full (rest from reference TRBV29-1 and TRBJ1-2): SAVISQKPSRDICQRGTSLTIQCQVDSQVTMMFWYRQQPGQSLTLIATANQGSEATYESGFVIDKFPISRPNLTFSTLTVSNMSPEDSSIYLCSVEERGYGYTFGSGTRLTVV.

V usage is TRBV12-2 and J usage is TRBJ2-1; TCRdb reports TRBD2, a call that lacks DNA to check it against. TRBV12-2 is labeled a pseudogene. The CDR3 extends over 16 amino acids. This CDR3 reads CASRFPDSPPYNEQFF.

The chain recombines TRBV20-1 with TRBJ2-3; TCRdb returns TRBD2, unconfirmable since there is no DNA. CDR3 length: 12 amino acids. Germline lookup yields CDR1 DFQATT and CDR2 SNEGSKA (reference sequence). CDR3: CSASRDPLTQYF.

The V and J genes are TRBV10-3 and TRBJ2-7; lacking DNA, the TRBD1 call made by TCRdb goes unchecked. The CDR3 extends over 14 amino acids. In germline, CDR1 is ENHRY, CDR2 SYGVKD. The CDR3 sequence: CAISESTGGYEQYF.

The chain uses TRBV12-3 or TRBV12-4 and TRBJ2-1; TCRdb indicates TRBD2, and absent DNA this call remains unverified. The CDR3 runs 14 residues. The CDR3: CASSFGAGRNEQFF.

The chain has TRBV6-5 and TRBJ2-2; TCRdb names TRBD1, which stays unverified in the absence of DNA. The CDR3 has 15 amino acids. The V gene's germline CDR1 is MNHEY and CDR2 SVGAGI. CDR3 region: CASSSLLQGSGELFF.

The chain is built from TRBV12-3 or TRBV12-4 and TRBJ1-6; TCRdb picks TRBD1, but there is no DNA to check that call. The CDR3 consists of 14 residues. The CDR3: CASRSTGGRSPLHF.

The chain carries TRBV29-1 and TRBJ2-7; there is no DNA to check the TCRdb D call of TRBD1. The germline V gene has CDR1 SQVTM and CDR2 ANQGSEA. This CDR3 is built from 13 residues. This chain's CDR3 is CSVGTGTGNEQYF.